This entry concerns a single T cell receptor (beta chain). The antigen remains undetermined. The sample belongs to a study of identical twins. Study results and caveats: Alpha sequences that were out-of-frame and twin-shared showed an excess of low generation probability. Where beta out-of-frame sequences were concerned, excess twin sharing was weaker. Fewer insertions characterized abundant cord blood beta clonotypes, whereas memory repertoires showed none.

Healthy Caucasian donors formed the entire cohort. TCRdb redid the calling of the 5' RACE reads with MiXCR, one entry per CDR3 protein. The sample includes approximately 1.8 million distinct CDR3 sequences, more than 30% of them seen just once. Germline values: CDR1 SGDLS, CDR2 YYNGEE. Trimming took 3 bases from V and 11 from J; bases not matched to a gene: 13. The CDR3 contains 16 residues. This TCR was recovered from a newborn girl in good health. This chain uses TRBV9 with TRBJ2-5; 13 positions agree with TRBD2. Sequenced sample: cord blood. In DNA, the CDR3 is TGTGCCAGCAGCGGGACTAGCGGGAGATTCTTGGGAGCGCAGTACTTC. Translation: CASSGTSGRFLGAQYF.